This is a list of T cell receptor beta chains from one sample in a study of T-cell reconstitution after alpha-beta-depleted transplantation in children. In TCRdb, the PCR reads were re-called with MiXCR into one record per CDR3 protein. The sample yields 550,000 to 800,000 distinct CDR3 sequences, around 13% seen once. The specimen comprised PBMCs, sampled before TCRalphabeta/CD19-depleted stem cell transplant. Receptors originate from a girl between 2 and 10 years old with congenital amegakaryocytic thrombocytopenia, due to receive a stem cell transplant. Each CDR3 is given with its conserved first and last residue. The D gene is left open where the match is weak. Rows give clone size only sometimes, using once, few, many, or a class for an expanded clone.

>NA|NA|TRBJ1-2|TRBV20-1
TGCAGTGCTTCCCGGGTTGATAGCTACGCCTTC
CSASRVDSYAF
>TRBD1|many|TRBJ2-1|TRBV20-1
TGCAGTGCTAGCGGGGACAGGGTTTACAATGAGCAGTTCTTC
CSASGDRVYNEQFF
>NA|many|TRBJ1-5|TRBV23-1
TGCGCCAGCAGTCAATCGGAAACCGGGGAGCCCCAGCATTTT
CASSQSETGEPQHF
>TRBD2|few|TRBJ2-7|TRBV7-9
TGTGCCAGCAGCGGGACTAGCGTATACGAGCAGTACTTC
CASSGTSVYEQYF
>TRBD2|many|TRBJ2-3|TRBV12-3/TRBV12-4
TGTGCCAGCAGTTCGACTAGCGTATCTAGCACAGATACGCAGTATTTT
CASSSTSVSSTDTQYF
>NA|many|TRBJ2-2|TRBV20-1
TGCAGTGCGAACAAGGCGAGGGGGGACACCGGGGAGCTGTTTTTT
CSANKARGDTGELFF
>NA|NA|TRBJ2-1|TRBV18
TGTGCCAGCTCACCAACGGGCCTCTCGAGCTCCTACAATGAGCAGTTCTTC
CASSPTGLSSSYNEQFF
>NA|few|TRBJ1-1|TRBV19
TGTGCCAGTACCCAATGGGACGAAGCTTTCTTT
CASTQWDEAFF
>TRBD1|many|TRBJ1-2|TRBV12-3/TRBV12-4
TGTGCCAGCAGTTTTCGACAGGGGGTTTCAGGCTACACCTTC
CASSFRQGVSGYTF
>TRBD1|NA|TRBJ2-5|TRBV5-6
TGTGCCAGCCGGGACAGGGGGATGTACCAAGAGACCCAGTACTTC
CASRDRGMYQETQYF
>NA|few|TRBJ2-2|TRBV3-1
TGTGCCAGCAGCCATACCCAAGTCGCGGGGGAGCTGTTTTTT
CASSHTQVAGELFF
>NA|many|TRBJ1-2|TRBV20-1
TGCAGTGCTAGTGGTAGTGCGGGGGAGAAGTATGGCTACACCTTC
CSASGSAGEKYGYTF
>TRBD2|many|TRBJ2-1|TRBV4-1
TGCGCCAGCAGCCAAGGCCCGATTTCTAGCGGTATAGGCAATGAGCAGTTCTTC
CASSQGPISSGIGNEQFF
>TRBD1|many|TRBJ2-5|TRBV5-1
TGCGCCAGCAGCTCGGGACAGCAAAAAGAGACCCAGTACTTC
CASSSGQQKETQYF
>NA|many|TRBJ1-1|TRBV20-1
TGCAGTGCTAGAGGGAGGGAAGCAATAGCTTTCTTT
CSARGREAIAFF
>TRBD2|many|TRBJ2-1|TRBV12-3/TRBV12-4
TGTGCCAGCACCCCGGGCAGCGGGAGTATCAATGAGCAGTTCTTC
CASTPGSGSINEQFF
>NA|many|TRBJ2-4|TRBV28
TGTGCCAGCCAAGTAGGGGGAGGTGGAAACATTCAGTACTTC
CASQVGGGGNIQYF
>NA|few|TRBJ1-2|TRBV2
TGTGCCAGCCAGAGGGTCTATGGCTACACCTTC
CASQRVYGYTF
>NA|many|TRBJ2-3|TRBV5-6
TGTGCCAGCAGCCGGTTGGGCCCCTACTGGACAGATACGCAGTATTTT
CASSRLGPYWTDTQYF
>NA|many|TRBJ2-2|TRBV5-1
TGCGCCAGCAGAGGGGATCCCGGGGAGCTGTTTTTT
CASRGDPGELFF
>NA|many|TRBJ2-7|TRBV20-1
TGCAGTGCTAGTTACGGCCTCGCCTACGAGCAGTACTTC
CSASYGLAYEQYF
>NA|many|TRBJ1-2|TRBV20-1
TGCAGTGCTAGGCGAACGAGGGATGGCTACACCTTC
CSARRTRDGYTF
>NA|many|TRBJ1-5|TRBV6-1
TGTGCCAGCAGTGGCCTAGGACTGACGAGCAATCAGCCCCAGCATTTT
CASSGLGLTSNQPQHF
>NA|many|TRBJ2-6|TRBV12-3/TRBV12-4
TGTGCCAGCAGTGCCCTCAGGGATTCCGGGGCCAACGTCCTGACTTTC
CASSALRDSGANVLTF
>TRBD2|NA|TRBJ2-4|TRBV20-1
TGCAGTGCTAGATCGCACTTAGCGGGAGGACGATTAGCCAAAAACATTCAGTACTTC
CSARSHLAGGRLAKNIQYF
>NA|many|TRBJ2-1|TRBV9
TGTGCCAGCAGCGAGGGGGTCCGGATCAATGAGCAGTTCTTC
CASSEGVRINEQFF
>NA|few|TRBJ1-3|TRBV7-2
TGTGCCAGCAGCGTAAACGCTTTGGGGGCGTCGGGAAACACCATATATTTT
CASSVNALGASGNTIYF
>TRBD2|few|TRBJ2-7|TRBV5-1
TGCGCCAGCAGCTTGCGACTAGCGGGAAACGACGAGCAGTACTTC
CASSLRLAGNDEQYF
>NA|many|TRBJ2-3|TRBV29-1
TGCAGCGTTGAGGGGAGCAGGCCCCCAGATACGCAGTATTTT
CSVEGSRPPDTQYF
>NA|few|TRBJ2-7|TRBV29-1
TGCAGCGTTAGGTCCGCGGGCGCGGCCCATTCCTACGAGCAGTACTTC
CSVRSAGAAHSYEQYF
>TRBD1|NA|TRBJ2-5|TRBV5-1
TGCGCCAGCCTTCCCGGAGGGACAGGGCAAGAGACCCAGTACTTC
CASLPGGTGQETQYF
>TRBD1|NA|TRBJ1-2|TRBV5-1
TGCGCCAGCAGATCGACAGGGGTAGAGTATGGCTACACCTTC
CASRSTGVEYGYTF
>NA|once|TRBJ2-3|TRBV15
TGTGCCACCAGCGCACTAGGAGATACGCAGTATTTT
CATSALGDTQYF
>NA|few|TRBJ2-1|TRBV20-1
TGCAGTGCTAGGGAATTTAGAATGGAGTTCTTC
CSAREFRMEFF
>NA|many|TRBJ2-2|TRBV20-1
TGCAGCACAAGGGAGAACACCGGGGAGCTGTTTTTT
CSTRENTGELFF
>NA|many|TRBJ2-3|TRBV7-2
TGTGCCAGCAGGCAAACAGGACCAACGCAGTATTTT
CASRQTGPTQYF
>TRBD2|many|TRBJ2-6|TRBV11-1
TGTGCCAGCAGCCCCATTGAACTAGCGGGAGTGGGCTGGGGGGCCAACGTCCTGACTTTC
CASSPIELAGVGWGANVLTF
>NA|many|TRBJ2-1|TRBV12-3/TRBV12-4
TGTGCCAGCACCCTATCGGAGAGGGATGAGCAGTTCTTC
CASTLSERDEQFF
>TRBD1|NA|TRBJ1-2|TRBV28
TGTGCCAGCAGTTTCTCGGGGACAGGGTGGAACTATGGCTACACCTTC
CASSFSGTGWNYGYTF
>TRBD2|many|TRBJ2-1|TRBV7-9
TGTGCCAGCAGCTTAGCGATAGCGGGTTACAATGAGCAGTTCTTC
CASSLAIAGYNEQFF
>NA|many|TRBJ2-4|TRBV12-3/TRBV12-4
TGTGCCAGCAGTTTAAGGGCCAAAAACATTCAGTACTTC
CASSLRAKNIQYF
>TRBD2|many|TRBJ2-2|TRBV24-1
TGTGCCACCAGACCTAGCGGGAGGTCCGGGGAGCTGTTTTTT
CATRPSGRSGELFF
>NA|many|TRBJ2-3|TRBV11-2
TGTGCCAGCAGCTTAATGGGAGGATCAGGCACAGATACGCAGTATTTT
CASSLMGGSGTDTQYF
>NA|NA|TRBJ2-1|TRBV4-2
TGTGCCAGCAATATAGCGCTTAGCTCCTACAATGAGCAGTTCTTC
CASNIALSSYNEQFF
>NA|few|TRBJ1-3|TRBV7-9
TGTGCCAGCAGCTTAGGAGGAAGGAGAAGAAACACCATATATTTT
CASSLGGRRRNTIYF
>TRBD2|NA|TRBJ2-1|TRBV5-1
TGCGCCAGCAGCAGAAACGGGCTAGCGGGAGGGAACAATGAGCAGTTCTTC
CASSRNGLAGGNNEQFF
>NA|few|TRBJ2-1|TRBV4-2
TGTGCCAGCAGCCAAGTAGGGCTTATGAGGTGGTCACCCGGGAATGAGCAGTTCTTC
CASSQVGLMRWSPGNEQFF
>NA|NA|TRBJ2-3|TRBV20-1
TGCAGTGCCAAGCTGGGGTCTACTAGCACAGATACGCAGTATTTT
CSAKLGSTSTDTQYF